This T cell receptor (beta chain) was recovered during a study of CD8+CD57+ T cells in acquired aplastic anemia. Germline CDR1 reads SGHVS; CDR2 reads FNYEAQ. The CDR3 covers 17 residues. Trimming cost V 2 bases and J 0 bases, with 14 bases left between them. Before being chosen for sequencing, patients had shown CD8+CD57+ cell expansion by flow cytometry. Each patient gave a blood sample that was collected before any therapy had been received. Template material for TCR beta VDJ and CDR3 profiling consisted of genomic DNA. One entry per CDR3 protein results from TCRdb running MiXCR on the reads. Of roughly 280,000 distinct CDR3 sequences in the sample, approximately 57% were seen once.

The chain couples TRBV7-6 to TRBJ2-1; D perhaps matches TRBD1 (6 bases). This receptor was identified in a human donor with aplastic anemia. The source material was sorted CD4+, CD8+, or CD8+CD57+ T cells (not recorded which) from PBMCs. CDR3 residues: CASSLMSGASSYNEQFF. The CDR3 DNA reads TGTGCCAGCAGCTTAATGTCAGGGGCTAGCTCCTACAATGAGCAGTTCTTC.